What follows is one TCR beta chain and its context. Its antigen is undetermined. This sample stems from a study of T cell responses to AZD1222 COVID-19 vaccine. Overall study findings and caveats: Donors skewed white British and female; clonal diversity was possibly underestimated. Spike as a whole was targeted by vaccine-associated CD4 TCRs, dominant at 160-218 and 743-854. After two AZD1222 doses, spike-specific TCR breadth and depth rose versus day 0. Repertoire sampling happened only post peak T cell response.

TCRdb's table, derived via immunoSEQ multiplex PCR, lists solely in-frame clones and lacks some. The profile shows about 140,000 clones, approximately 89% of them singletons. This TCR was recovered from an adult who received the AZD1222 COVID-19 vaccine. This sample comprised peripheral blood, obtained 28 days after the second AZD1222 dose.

CDR3 DNA: TGTGCCAGCAGCGTCGGGTCAGCTGGATTGGATGGCTACACCTTC. Its protein product is CASSVGSAGLDGYTF. V usage is TRBV9 and J usage is TRBJ1-2, with D hard to call. V was cut by 2 bases and J by 6 bases, with 17 bases left in between. Germline V lookup: CDR1 SGDLS, CDR2 YYNGEE. This CDR3 has 15 residues. The full variable domain, its missing parts supplied by reference TRBV9 and TRBJ1-2, is DSGVTQTPKHLITATGQRVTLRCSPRSGDLSVYWYQQSLDQGLQFLIQYYNGEERAKGNILERFSAQQFPDLHSELNLSSLELGDSALYFCASSVGSAGLDGYTFGSGTRLTVV.